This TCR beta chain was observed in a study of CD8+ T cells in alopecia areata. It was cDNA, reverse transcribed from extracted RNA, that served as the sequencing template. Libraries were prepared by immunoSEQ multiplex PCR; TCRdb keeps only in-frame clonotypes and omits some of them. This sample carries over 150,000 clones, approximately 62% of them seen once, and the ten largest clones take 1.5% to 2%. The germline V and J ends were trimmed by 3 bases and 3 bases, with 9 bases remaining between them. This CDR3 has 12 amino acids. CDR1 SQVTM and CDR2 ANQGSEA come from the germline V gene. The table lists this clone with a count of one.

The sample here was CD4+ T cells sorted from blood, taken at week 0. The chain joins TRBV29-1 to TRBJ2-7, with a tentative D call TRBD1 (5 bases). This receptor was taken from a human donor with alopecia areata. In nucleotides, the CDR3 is TGCAGCGTTGAGGCAGGGATCTACGAGCAGTACTTC. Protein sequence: CSVEAGIYEQYF.